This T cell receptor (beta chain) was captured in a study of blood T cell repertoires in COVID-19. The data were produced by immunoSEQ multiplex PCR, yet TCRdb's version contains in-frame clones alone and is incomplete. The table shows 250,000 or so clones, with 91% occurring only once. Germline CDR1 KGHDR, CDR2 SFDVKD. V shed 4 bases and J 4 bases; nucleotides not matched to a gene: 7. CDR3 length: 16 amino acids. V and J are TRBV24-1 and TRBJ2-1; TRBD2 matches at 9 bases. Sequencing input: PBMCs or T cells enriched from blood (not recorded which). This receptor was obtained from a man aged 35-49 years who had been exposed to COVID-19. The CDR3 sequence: CATSDSFSGSYNEQFF. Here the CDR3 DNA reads TGTGCCACCAGTGACTCCTTTAGCGGGAGTTACAATGAGCAGTTCTTC.